Following are 7 T cell receptor beta chains from one sample sequenced in a study of CD8+CD57+ T cells in acquired aplastic anemia (dated by TCRdb to 2017 to 2018). The sample was run on an Illumina HiSeq 2000. Profiling of TCR beta VDJ combinations and CDR3 sequences used genomic DNA as the template. TCRdb handled the public reads itself, with Q25 trimming in fastp and clone calling in MiXCR, and kept productive beta chains. Each CDR3 protein appears once, grouped with its most common genes and DNA. The sample yields 350,000 to 450,000 distinct CDR3 sequences; 65% to 75% were counted once. Around 4% of the sample comes from the top ten. The sequenced sample consisted of sorted CD4+, CD8+, or CD8+CD57+ T cells (not recorded which) from PBMCs. The receptors shown here come from a human donor in good health, serving as a control.

The gene calls are TRBV19 and TRBJ1-5; D is ambiguous. The germline V gene has CDR1 LNHDA and CDR2 SQIVND (reference sequence). The CDR3 totals 13 residues. V was trimmed by 7 bases and J by 1 base, leaving 8 bases between them. DNA for the CDR3: TGTGCCAGTATTCGGATGAGCAATCAGCCCCAGCATTTT. Its protein is CASIRMSNQPQHF.

In regard to this clonotype: Compared with germline, one end of the junction differs, possibly owing to a read error. The chain has TRBV7-3 and TRBJ2-7, with D perhaps assigned TRBD1 or TRBD2 (5 bases each). CDR1 and CDR2 (germline): SGHTA, FQGTGA. CDR3 size: 13 residues. The CDR3 DNA sequence: TGTGCCAGCAGGCTGCCTAGAGGGGTGATAGAGAAGTTC. Amino acid sequence: CASRLPRGVIEKF.

In this sample, this clonotype turned up many times. The chain links TRBV7-2 to TRBJ2-1; D remains ambiguous. The CDR3 covers 12 residues. In germline, CDR1 is SGHTA, CDR2 FQGNSA. The germline V and J ends were trimmed by 5 bases and 0 bases, with 2 bases remaining between them. The CDR3 DNA follows: TGTGCCAGCAGCGCCTCCTACAATGAGCAGTTCTTC. This gives the protein CASSASYNEQFF.

Regarding this clonotype: Since no conserved phenylalanine or tryptophan closes the CDR3, a read error is the likely cause. The J gene is TRBJ1-2, the V gene TRBV19; D call uncertain. V was trimmed by 5 bases and J by 8 bases, leaving 15 bases between them. There are 13 residues in the CDR3. Per the germline V gene, CDR1 is LNHDA and CDR2 is SQIVND (reference sequence). CDR3 nucleotide sequence: TGTGCCAGTAGTCTAACCGGGGAAGCCGGCTACACCCAC. Translating gives CASSLTGEAGYTH.

This clonotype was counted a few times. CDR3 nucleotide sequence: TGCAGCGTTGCCAGACGGGGAAACCCACAGGGCCACACCTTC. The encoded protein is CSVARRGNPQGHTF. This rearrangement joins TRBV29-1 to TRBJ1-2; D perhaps matches TRBD1 (6 bases). The CDR3 consists of 14 residues. Deletions cut 4 bases from V and 12 bases from J, with 24 bases between. The germline gives CDR1 SQVTM, CDR2 ANQGSEA.

Points on this clonotype: No DNA is shown, since the ends of the CDR3 on it are uncertain; the CDR3 is the one TCRdb lists. This chain links TRBV7-2 with TRBJ2-3; TRBD2 is taken as the D call from the table, unchecked against the DNA. Including both end residues, the CDR3 is 16 amino acids long. Germline CDR1 reads SGHTA; CDR2 reads FQGNSA. CDR3 amino acids: CASSSRTSSTSGRQYF.

The sample holds one count of this clonotype. One end of the junction fails to match germline, which may point to a read error. This chain joins TRBV6-5 and TRBJ2-1, with 7 bases matching TRBD2. CDR1 is MNHEY and CDR2 is SVGAGI in the germline V gene. CDR3 length: 15 residues. CDR3 nucleotides: TGTGCCAGCAGTTACTCTGGGGGGGACTACACTGAGCAGTTCTTC. Protein sequence: CASSYSGGDYTEQFF.